A selection of T cell receptor beta chains follows, all from one sample in a study of CD8 T cells in Susac syndrome. In TCRdb, the immunoSEQ multiplex PCR reads were re-called with MiXCR into one record per CDR3 protein. The data contain some 130,000 distinct CDR3 sequences, 75% to 90% of them singletons. Material for sequencing was CD8+ T cells from PBMCs. Every receptor here comes from a human donor with multiple sclerosis. Both conserved end residues are part of each CDR3. Each record gives: D gene, J gene, clone size, V gene, CDR3 protein, CDR3 DNA. A D gene is named only where the DNA matches it firmly. Not every row has a clone size; where given, it reads once, few, many or a size class.

>.|TRBJ2-7|.|TRBV9
CASSVGGPTYEQYF
TGTGCCAGCAGCGTAGGCGGACCGACCTACGAGCAGTACTTC
>.|TRBJ1-2|few|TRBV6-1
CASSTVAADLGYTF
TGTGCCAGCAGTACAGTCGCGGCGGATCTGGGCTACACCTTC
>.|TRBJ2-5|once|TRBV6-5
CASSYSGVLRGSETQYF
TGTGCCAGCAGTTACTCAGGTGTCCTAAGGGGGTCAGAGACCCAGTACTTC
>.|TRBJ1-2|.|TRBV4-1
CASSLSGRLTVRDGYTF
TGCGCCAGCAGTCTCTCGGGCAGGCTGACGGTGCGCGATGGCTACACCTTC
>.|TRBJ1-3|.|TRBV28
CASRPRDDRLSGNTIYF
TGTGCCAGCAGGCCGAGAGATGACAGACTATCTGGAAACACCATATATTTT
>.|TRBJ2-5|.|TRBV2
CASSSPGDTQYF
TGTGCCAGCAGTAGCCCCGGCGATACCCAGTACTTC
>.|TRBJ2-7|.|TRBV12-3/TRBV12-4
CASSLWGGQFHEQYF
TGTGCCAGCAGTTTATGGGGTGGGCAGTTCCACGAGCAGTACTTC
>TRBD1|TRBJ2-1|.|TRBV10-3
CAISEGGDRGPESGSYNEQFF
TGTGCCATCAGTGAGGGTGGGGACAGGGGGCCGGAATCGGGCTCCTACAATGAGCAGTTCTTC
>.|TRBJ1-1|few|TRBV6-1
CASIFTNVTLSLEAFF
TGTGCCAGCATCTTTACGAACGTCACCCTCTCCCTCGAAGCTTTCTTT
>TRBD1|TRBJ1-1|.|TRBV9
CASSSSGTGHTEAFF
TGTGCCAGCAGCTCAAGTGGGACAGGACACACTGAAGCTTTCTTT
>TRBD2|TRBJ2-5|few|TRBV6-1
CASRIWTSGEETQYF
TGTGCCAGCAGGATCTGGACTAGCGGGGAAGAGACCCAGTACTTC
>.|TRBJ1-4|.|TRBV28
CASSFRAHNEKLFF
TGTGCCAGCAGTTTTAGGGCTCATAATGAAAAACTGTTTTTT
>.|TRBJ2-1|.|TRBV21-1
CASSKHLSGLSYNEQFF
TGTGCCAGCAGCAAACACTTATCGGGACTATCGTACAATGAGCAGTTCTTC
>.|TRBJ2-6|.|TRBV6-1
CASSEARGFSGISSGANVLTF
TGTGCCAGCAGTGAAGCCCGGGGGTTTTCAGGGATAAGCTCTGGGGCCAACGTCCTGACTTTC
>TRBD1|TRBJ2-1|.|TRBV5-4
CASSLGWETGAFYEQFF
TGTGCCAGCAGCTTAGGTTGGGAGACAGGGGCCTTCTATGAGCAGTTCTTC
>.|TRBJ2-5|.|TRBV7-9
CASSPPPGLGETQYF
TGTGCCAGCAGCCCCCCCCCGGGGTTGGGAGAGACCCAGTACTTC
>TRBD2|TRBJ2-1|.|TRBV19
CASSITHSGGYNEQFF
TGTGCCAGTAGTATAACCCACTCGGGGGGGTACAATGAGCAGTTCTTC
>TRBD1|TRBJ1-1|once|TRBV20-1
CSARVRGGLEAFF
TGCAGTGCTAGAGTAAGAGGGGGCCTTGAAGCTTTCTTT
>.|TRBJ2-2|.|TRBV27
CASGLSSRANTGELFF
TGTGCCAGCGGCCTCTCCTCCCGGGCGAACACCGGGGAGCTGTTTTTT
>TRBD1|TRBJ1-2|few|TRBV13
CASSGPGQRAAGYTF
TGTGCCAGCAGCGGTCCGGGACAGAGGGCCGCTGGCTACACCTTC
>.|TRBJ1-5|.|TRBV6-1
CASRAGGRGQPQHF
TGTGCCAGCAGGGCCGGGGGGCGAGGGCAGCCCCAGCATTTT
>TRBD2|TRBJ2-1|.|TRBV20-1
CSATTSGGQNEQFF
TGCAGTGCGACGACTAGCGGGGGACAGAATGAGCAGTTCTTC
>.|TRBJ1-2|.|TRBV10-2
CAGSSGESGYTF
TGCGCCGGCTCATCGGGAGAGAGTGGCTACACCTTC
>.|TRBJ2-2|.|TRBV6-5
CASAATKNTGELFF
TGTGCCTCCGCGGCGACCAAGAACACCGGGGAGCTGTTTTTT
>TRBD2|TRBJ2-1|.|TRBV12-3/TRBV12-4
CASSPRGGPYNEQFF
TGTGCCAGCAGTCCCCGGGGGGGCCCCTACAATGAGCAGTTCTTC
>TRBD1|TRBJ2-5|.|TRBV9
CASSVDRGRRETQYF
TGTGCCAGCAGCGTAGACAGGGGGCGCCGGGAGACCCAGTACTTC
>.|TRBJ2-2|.|TRBV27
CASSLSPAQGGELFF
TGTGCCAGCAGTTTATCTCCGGCGCAGGGCGGGGAGCTGTTTTTT
>TRBD1|TRBJ2-7|.|TRBV6-1
CASSEPRGPHEQYF
TGTGCCAGCAGTGAACCCAGGGGGCCCCACGAGCAGTACTTC
>.|TRBJ2-1|.|TRBV19
CASSMLGGGEQFF
TGTGCCAGTAGTATGCTAGGAGGGGGTGAGCAGTTCTTC
>.|TRBJ1-1|.|TRBV2
CASSGGRDTEAFF
TGTGCCAGCAGTGGGGGGAGGGACACTGAAGCTTTCTTT
>.|TRBJ2-5|.|TRBV7-9
CASSPPNRLETQYF
TGTGCCAGCAGCCCACCCAACCGGTTAGAGACCCAGTACTTC
>TRBD2|TRBJ2-3|.|TRBV5-1
CASQIAGRTDTQYF
TGCGCCAGCCAAATAGCGGGGCGCACAGATACGCAGTATTTT
>.|TRBJ2-7|.|TRBV11-2
CASSLGAGNYEQYF
TGTGCCAGCAGCCTGGGGGCAGGAAACTACGAGCAGTACTTC
>TRBD2|TRBJ2-5|.|TRBV4-3
CASSPGPGTSGQETQYF
TGCGCCAGCAGCCCAGGGCCCGGGACTAGCGGCCAAGAGACCCAGTACTTC
>.|TRBJ1-2|.|TRBV30
CAWSELGDGYTF
TGTGCCTGGAGTGAGCTGGGAGATGGCTACACCTTC
>.|TRBJ1-5|.|TRBV19
CASSARTVYSNQPQHF
TGTGCCAGTAGTGCCCGGACAGTGTATAGCAATCAGCCCCAGCATTTT
>.|TRBJ2-5|.|TRBV6-1
CASSGPSAVQETQYF
TGTGCCAGCAGTGGGCCCTCAGCGGTACAAGAGACCCAGTACTTC
>.|TRBJ2-5|.|TRBV19
CASSIGTSLRDTQYF
TGTGCCAGTAGTATAGGAACTAGCCTGCGGGATACCCAGTACTTC
>.|TRBJ1-5|few|TRBV6-1
CASTPSVGRITGPQHF
TGTGCCAGCACCCCCTCGGTGGGTCGAATCACCGGGCCCCAGCATTTT
>.|TRBJ2-3|.|TRBV7-9
CASSTTRSGLSTDTQYF
TGTGCCAGCAGCACCACTCGTAGCGGCCTTAGCACAGATACGCAGTATTTT
>.|TRBJ1-1|once|TRBV13
CASSYIQGSEAFF
TGTGCCAGCAGTTACATCCAGGGCTCTGAAGCTTTCTTT
>TRBD2|TRBJ2-1|.|TRBV12-3/TRBV12-4
CASSLLGSGRAWEQFF
TGTGCCAGCAGTTTACTCGGTAGCGGGAGGGCCTGGGAGCAGTTCTTC